These 18 T cell receptor beta chains were all obtained from the same sample, sequenced in a study of T cells in Graves' hyperthyroidism and ophthalmopathy. There were TCR beta CDR3 regions amplified from RNA transcripts. The HTBI primer set was used in a first-round RT-PCR of the TCR CDR3. MiXCR was run by TCRdb on the multiplex PCR reads, yielding one entry per CDR3 protein. The data show fewer than 500,000 distinct CDR3 sequences, with about 13% seen just once and roughly 20% held by the top ten. Sequenced: blood. The receptors derive from a man between 25 and 39 years old with Graves' hyperthyroidism that later progressed to Graves' ophthalmopathy.

A few counts support this clonotype. The chain recombines TRBV20-1 with TRBJ2-2, with unresolved D. The CDR3 totals 16 residues. CDR1 DFQATT and CDR2 SNEGSKA come from the germline V gene (reference sequence). V was clipped by 0 bases and J by 6 bases, with 17 bases between them. CDR3 bases: TGCAGTGCTAGAGATCCGGGCCGTTCTATCGCCGGGGAGCTGTTTTTT. Protein sequence: CSARDPGRSIAGELFF.

This clonotype was seen ten or more times. The J gene is TRBJ2-7, the V gene TRBV28; 7 positions match TRBD1. The CDR3 has 13 residues. With V trimmed by 4 bases and J by 3 bases, 3 bases remained unmatched. Per the germline V gene, CDR1 is MDHEN and CDR2 is SYDVKM. Here the CDR3 reads CASSSGTVYEQYF. Here the CDR3 DNA reads TGTGCCAGCAGTTCCGGGACAGTCTACGAGCAGTACTTC.

This clonotype was recorded many times. J is TRBJ2-2 and V is TRBV5-1; D remains ambiguous. CDR1 and CDR2 (germline): SGHRS, YFSETQ. The CDR3 is 13 residues long. V lost 4 bases and J 5 bases, leaving 9 bases between the germline ends. The CDR3 nucleotides read TGCGCCAGCAGCGGGTCTGATACCGGGGAGCTGTTTTTT. Its protein is CASSGSDTGELFF.

The genes are TRBV4-1 and TRBJ2-7; D is unclear. Germline V gene sequence: CDR1 MGHRA, CDR2 YSYEKL. With 2 bases removed from V and 5 bases from J, the gap between germline ends came to 22 bases. The CDR3 covers 17 residues. CDR3 sequence reads: CASSQTQSRTRADEQYF. The CDR3 DNA sequence: TGCGCCAGCAGCCAAACACAGTCGCGAACAAGGGCGGACGAGCAGTACTTC.

J is TRBJ1-5 and V is TRBV7-9, with D perhaps matching TRBD1 (6 bases). This CDR3 contains 15 residues. V was cut by 3 bases and J by 0 bases, with 9 bases left in between. Germline CDR1 SEHNR, CDR2 FQNEAQ (reference sequence). The CDR3 spells CASSFPGDSNQPQHF. The CDR3 DNA sequence: TGTGCCAGCAGCTTTCCAGGGGATAGCAATCAGCCCCAGCATTTT.

This clonotype turned up a few times. The CDR3 spells CASSFPEAFF. As DNA, the CDR3 is TGTGCCAGCAGCTTTCCTGAAGCTTTCTTT. J is TRBJ1-1 and V is TRBV11-3; the D is unclear. The CDR3 covers 10 residues. Germline lookup yields CDR1 SGHNT and CDR2 YENEEA. V was shortened by 3 bases and J by 6 bases, with 2 bases between the two germline ends.

V is TRBV12-3 or TRBV12-4 and J is TRBJ2-1; the D gene is possibly TRBD2 (6 bases). V was pared by 10 bases and J by 4 bases, with 17 bases between. The CDR3 contains 14 residues. DNA of the CDR3: TGTGCCACTTCCTACGGGGGTTTTTACAATGAGCAGTTCTTC. Translated, it gives CATSYGGFYNEQFF.

This clonotype has more than one count but fewer than ten. The chain uses TRBV7-9 and TRBJ1-2; possibly TRBD1 for D (6 bases). The CDR3 is 11 amino acids. Germline V lookup: CDR1 SEHNR, CDR2 FQNEAQ (reference sequence). Deletions cut 6 bases from V and 14 bases from J, with 16 bases between. The CDR3 coding sequence is TGTGCCAGCAGTTCGGACAGCGCCCGGACCTTC. It is translated as CASSSDSARTF.

This clonotype was found many times. The rearrangement joins TRBV9 to TRBJ2-7; 7 bases are shared with TRBD1. V shed 5 bases and J 0 bases; nucleotides not matched to a gene: 8. Germline V gene data show CDR1 as SGDLS and CDR2 as YYNGEE. The CDR3 is 15 amino acids. The chain's CDR3 is CASSAGTEVSYEQYF. In nucleotides, the CDR3 is TGTGCCAGCAGTGCCGGGACAGAGGTCTCCTACGAGCAGTACTTC. Using reference TRBV9 and TRBJ2-7 for the parts outside the CDR3, the full variable domain is DSGVTQTPKHLITATGQRVTLRCSPRSGDLSVYWYQQSLDQGLQFLIQYYNGEERAKGNILERFSAQQFPDLHSELNLSSLELGDSALYFCASSAGTEVSYEQYFGPGTRLTVT.

A word on this clonotype: Just one base apart from a much larger clone, this may be a read error. V usage is TRBV19 and J usage is TRBJ1-1, with a weak D call TRBD1 (5 bases). The CDR3 runs to 15 residues. Germline CDR1 and CDR2: LNHDA and SQIVND (reference sequence). Trimming took 5 bases from V and 2 from J, leaving 15 bases between them. CDR3 nucleotide sequence: TGTGCCAGTAGTCTCACAGGCCTTCTTAACACTGAAGCTTTCTTT. Residues: CASSLTGLLNTEAFF.

In this sample, this clonotype turned up many times. The V call is TRBV2, the J call TRBJ1-5; tentative D call: TRBD1 (6 bases). The CDR3 sequence is 14 residues long. V was clipped by 3 bases and J by 4 bases, with 10 bases between them. Per the germline V gene, CDR1 is SNHLY and CDR2 is FYNNEI. The CDR3 DNA reads as TGTGCCAGCAGTGAGACAGGTTTAAATCAGCCCCAGCATTTT. It codes for CASSETGLNQPQHF.

This clonotype showed up many times. CDR3 protein: CASSLGKSGNQPQHF. For the CDR3, the DNA is TGTGCCAGCAGTTTAGGGAAGTCTGGCAATCAGCCCCAGCATTTT. The chain carries TRBV12-3 or TRBV12-4 and TRBJ1-5; the D is unclear. This CDR3 region has 15 residues. V dropped 1 base and J dropped 2 bases, with 9 bases sitting between them.

This clonotype has at least ten counts. V usage is TRBV7-9 and J usage is TRBJ1-2; 7 positions match TRBD1. This CDR3 contains 15 residues. Germline V gene data show CDR1 as SEHNR and CDR2 as FQNEAQ (reference sequence). The V and J ends lost 3 bases and 2 bases, in that order; junction bases with no gene match: 6. CDR3 in DNA: TGTGCCAGCAGCTTCGGCAAAGGGGGCAACTATGGCTACACCTTC. It specifies CASSFGKGGNYGYTF. Using reference TRBV7-9 and TRBJ1-2 for the parts outside the CDR3, the full variable domain is DTGVSQNPRHKITKRGQNVTFRCDPISEHNRLYWYRQTLGQGPEFLTYFQNEAQLEKSRLLSDRFSAERPKGSFSTLEIQRTEQGDSAMYLCASSFGKGGNYGYTFGSGTRLTVV.

The genes are TRBV7-6 and TRBJ1-1; no reliable D call. Trimming cost V 1 base and J 1 base, with 10 bases left between them. This CDR3 has 15 residues. CDR1 and CDR2 (germline): SGHVS, FNYEAQ. As DNA, the CDR3 is TGTGCCAGCAGCTTAGTGTGGCAGCAGAACACTGAAGCTTTCTTT. It is translated as CASSLVWQQNTEAFF.

This clonotype has only a few counts. This chain connects TRBV6-1 to TRBJ1-2, with D unclear. Germline V gene data show CDR1 as MNHNS and CDR2 as SASEGT. The germline V and J ends were trimmed by 0 bases and 7 bases, with 9 bases remaining between them. The CDR3 is 13 amino acids. For the CDR3, the DNA is TGTGCCAGCAGTGAAGCGGGCAGTATTGGCTACACCTTC. Translation gives CASSEAGSIGYTF.

A note on this clonotype: At one of its ends the junction is not consistent with the germline gene, which may arise from a read error. The gene calls are TRBV3-1 and TRBJ2-1; no clear D gene. Germline V lookup: CDR1 LGHDT, CDR2 YNNKEL (reference sequence). The CDR3 totals 13 residues. The CDR3 here is CASTQGSWNEQFF. The CDR3 coding sequence is TGTGCCAGCACCCAAGGTTCGTGGAATGAGCAGTTCTTC.

There are a few counts of this clonotype. This sequence joins TRBV7-9 and TRBJ2-5; TRBD1 is a possible D gene (6 bases). Trimming pared 6 bases from V and 3 bases from J, leaving 8 bases between. The CDR3 runs 12 residues. Germline V CDR1 and CDR2: SEHNR, FQNEAQ (reference sequence). CDR3 sequence (DNA): TGTGCCAGCAGTGCAGGGGAAGAGACCCAGTACTTC. It is translated as CASSAGEETQYF.

V usage is TRBV7-9 and J usage is TRBJ2-7, with D possibly TRBD1 on 5 matching bases. Germline loops: CDR1 SEHNR, CDR2 FQNEAQ (reference sequence). The V gene lost 0 bases and the J gene lost 3 bases, with 12 bases spanning the gap. The CDR3 is made up of 15 amino acids. The CDR3 is CASSLADARDYEQYF. The CDR3 coding sequence is TGTGCCAGCAGCTTAGCGGACGCCAGGGACTACGAGCAGTACTTC.